The sequence of this TCR beta chain was determined in a study of Ad26.COV2.S vaccination and SARS-CoV-2 variants. Study results and caveats: Individuals receiving vaccine had higher spike-specific TCR breadth than placebo recipients did.

The data were produced by immunoSEQ multiplex PCR, yet TCRdb's version contains in-frame clones alone and is incomplete. The table has 380,000 or so clones, about 88% seen once. The treatment was: 15 to 20 received Ad26.COV2.S at low or high dose, single or two shots; about 5 received placebo; per-sample allocation not given. Collection of samples fell on day 63 after the first vaccine or placebo injection. The length of the CDR3 is 15 residues. V dropped 5 bases and J dropped 0 bases, with 14 bases sitting between them. Germline assignment: CDR1 SEHNR and CDR2 FQNEAQ (reference sequence). Points on this clone: Antigen unknown.

The input for sequencing was peripheral blood, taken in a trial of Ad26.COV2.S vaccine versus placebo. The chain is built from TRBV7-9 and TRBJ2-7; D may match TRBD1 or TRBD2 (5 bases each). The receptor's source is a person between 18 and 65 years old who received the Ad26.COV2.S COVID-19 vaccine or a placebo. The CDR3 nucleotides are TGTGCCAGCAGCCTCGAGGGGCCTTACTCCTACGAGCAGTACTTC. Its translation is CASSLEGPYSYEQYF. The whole variable domain, remainder taken from reference TRBV7-9 and TRBJ2-7, is DTGVSQNPRHKITKRGQNVTFRCDPISEHNRLYWYRQTLGQGPEFLTYFQNEAQLEKSRLLSDRFSAERPKGSFSTLEIQRTEQGDSAMYLCASSLEGPYSYEQYFGPGTRLTVT.